This is a list of T cell receptor beta chains from one sample in a study of OX40 agonist ivuxolimab in advanced cancers. Libraries were prepared by immunoSEQ multiplex PCR; TCRdb keeps only in-frame clonotypes and omits some of them. The sample has around 110,000 clones, about nine tenths seen once. The sample was CD4+ or CD8+ T cells sorted from blood, taken in a trial of the OX40 agonist ivuxolimab. The receptors here all came from an adult with an advanced solid tumor such as melanoma, head and neck, liver or kidney cancer. Both conserved end residues are part of each CDR3. A D gene is named only where the DNA matches it firmly. Size tells how often a clone was seen (once, few, many) or the class of an expanded clone, and some rows leave it out.

-	TRBV6-1	-	TRBJ2-7	CASSENGLGGEQYF	TGTGCCAGCAGTGAAAATGGACTAGGGGGCGAGCAGTACTTC
-	TRBV19	once	TRBJ1-5	CASSTPPQGPSNQPQHF	TGTGCCAGTAGTACCCCCCCGCAGGGTCCCTCAAATCAGCCCCAGCATTTT
-	TRBV19	-	TRBJ1-1	CASSMGLGMNTEAFF	TGTGCCAGTAGTATGGGGCTCGGGATGAACACTGAAGCTTTCTTT
-	TRBV2	-	TRBJ1-4	CASSEQGVTNEKLFF	TGTGCCAGCAGTGAACAAGGGGTCACTAATGAAAAACTGTTTTTT
-	TRBV4-3	-	TRBJ1-2	CASSQGGFWGNGYTF	TGCGCCAGCAGCCAAGGCGGATTTTGGGGCAATGGCTACACCTTC
-	TRBV4-3	-	TRBJ2-3	CASSLGLSTDTQYF	TGCGCCAGCAGCCTGGGGCTTAGCACAGATACGCAGTATTTT
-	TRBV7-2	-	TRBJ2-2	CASSPNTGELFF	TGTGCCAGCAGCCCGAACACCGGGGAGCTGTTTTTT
TRBD2	TRBV14	once	TRBJ2-7	CASSTIAGAQAYEQYF	TGTGCCAGCAGCACAATAGCGGGGGCGCAGGCCTACGAGCAGTACTTC
-	TRBV7-2	-	TRBJ2-1	CASSPDHNEQFF	TGTGCCAGCAGCCCGGACCACAATGAGCAGTTCTTC
-	TRBV28	-	TRBJ2-7	CASSSPPSQYEQYF	TGTGCCAGCTCCTCCCCCCCGTCACAGTACGAGCAGTACTTC
TRBD1	TRBV5-1	once	TRBJ2-7	CASSAGQGYEQYF	TGCGCCAGCAGCGCCGGACAGGGCTACGAGCAGTACTTC
-	TRBV30	few	TRBJ1-5	CAWSVGIDSNQPQHF	TGTGCCTGGAGTGTGGGCATCGATAGCAATCAGCCCCAGCATTTT
TRBD2	TRBV7-3	-	TRBJ2-2	CASSFGLAGRGAGELFF	TGTGCCAGCAGCTTTGGACTAGCGGGCCGGGGAGCCGGGGAGCTGTTTTTT
-	TRBV18	-	TRBJ1-1	CASSPPGLAGTEAFF	TGTGCCAGCTCACCCCCAGGGCTGGCAGGGACTGAAGCTTTCTTT
-	TRBV10-2	-	TRBJ1-2	CASTGSRGYTF	TGCGCCAGCACCGGGTCTCGGGGCTACACCTTC
TRBD2	TRBV2	-	TRBJ2-1	CASSELGLGSYNEQFF	TGTGCCAGCAGTGAACTTGGACTAGGGTCCTACAATGAGCAGTTCTTC
-	TRBV9	-	TRBJ1-2	CASSPGDALPYGYTF	TGTGCCAGCAGCCCCGGGGACGCCCTGCCCTATGGCTACACCTTC
-	TRBV18	-	TRBJ2-1	CASSPPRGENYNEQFF	TGTGCCAGCTCACCACCACGAGGGGAGAATTACAATGAGCAGTTCTTC
TRBD1	TRBV5-1	-	TRBJ2-3	CASSGRGLDRDTQYF	TGCGCCAGCAGCGGCAGGGGGCTGGATAGAGATACGCAGTATTTT
-	TRBV27	-	TRBJ1-2	CASGVAGRANYGYTF	TGTGCCAGCGGGGTCGCAGGGCGAGCTAACTATGGCTACACCTTC
TRBD1	TRBV28	-	TRBJ2-7	CASKAGQGISEQYF	TGTGCCAGCAAAGCGGGACAGGGGATCTCCGAGCAGTACTTC
-	TRBV6-6	-	TRBJ2-1	CASSYSGSSYNEQFF	TGTGCCAGCAGTTACTCCGGGAGCTCCTACAATGAGCAGTTCTTC
-	TRBV10-3	-	TRBJ1-2	CAISERNYGYTF	TGTGCCATCAGTGAGCGGAACTATGGCTACACCTTC
TRBD2	TRBV6-5	-	TRBJ2-2	CASSYAQGGTGELFF	TGTGCCAGCAGTTACGCCCAGGGAGGGACCGGGGAGCTGTTTTTT
TRBD1	TRBV28	-	TRBJ2-4	CASIGGTGSYNIQYF	TGTGCCAGCATCGGCGGGACAGGGAGTTATAACATTCAGTACTTC
-	TRBV5-1	-	TRBJ2-2	CASSPNINTGELFF	TGCGCCAGCAGCCCAAACATAAACACCGGGGAGCTGTTTTTT
-	TRBV4-1	-	TRBJ1-6	CASSQGEVPNSPLHF	TGCGCCAGCAGCCAGGGGGAAGTTCCGAATTCACCCCTCCACTTT